Listed here are 22 T cell receptor beta chains from one sample, sequenced in a study of identical twins. TCRdb re-analysed the 5' RACE reads in MiXCR, keeping a single row per CDR3 protein. The table includes 500,000 to 600,000 distinct CDR3 sequences, roughly a fifth detected once. These data are also associated with another study on T cells expressing NK-cell markers.

The sequenced material came from CD4+ T cells sorted from blood. All receptors come from a woman under 30 in good health.

This clonotype has just a few counts. V gene TRBV11-3 combines with J gene TRBJ2-3, with D possibly being TRBD1 (5 bases). This CDR3 has 15 residues. V was pared by 2 bases and J by 5 bases, with 14 bases between. Germline loops: CDR1 SGHNT, CDR2 YENEEA. The CDR3 region has the DNA TGTGCCAGCAGCTTATATTGGGGCGCAGAAGATACGCAGTATTTT. Its protein product is CASSLYWGAEDTQYF. Full variable domain (missing parts from reference TRBV11-3 and TRBJ2-3): EAGVVQSPRYKIIEKKQPVAFWCNPISGHNTLYWYLQNLGQGPELLIRYENEEAVDDSQLPKDRFSAERLKGVDSTLKIQPAELGDSAVYLCASSLYWGAEDTQYFGPGTRLTVL.

The genes are TRBV6-1 and TRBJ2-1; 7 positions match TRBD2. The CDR3 spans 14 residues. Per the germline V gene, CDR1 is MNHNS and CDR2 is SASEGT. V was pared by 8 bases and J by 2 bases, with 6 bases of the junction left unmatched. CDR3 region: CASGGGPTYNEQFF. In DNA, the CDR3 is TGTGCCAGCGGGGGAGGGCCTACCTACAATGAGCAGTTCTTC.

The chain recombines TRBV5-6 with TRBJ1-2; D is ambiguous. The germline V gene has CDR1 SGHDT and CDR2 YYEEEE. The CDR3 is 13 amino acids. Between the trimmed V and J ends, which lost 4 bases and 4 bases, there was a span of 11 bases. The CDR3 coding sequence is TGTGCCAGCAGCCCACTTAGAAGCTATGGCTACACCTTC. Translation gives CASSPLRSYGYTF.

The chain carries TRBV5-1 and TRBJ2-3, with D unclear. CDR3 size: 14 residues. V was shortened by 2 bases and J by 2 bases, with 9 bases between the two germline ends. Germline values: CDR1 SGHRS, CDR2 YFSETQ. The DNA for the CDR3 is TGCGCCAGCAGCTTTCGCCGGACCACAGATACGCAGTATTTT. Translation gives CASSFRRTTDTQYF.

The chain has TRBV3-1 and TRBJ2-1, with 9 nucleotides matching TRBD1. In germline, CDR1 is LGHDT, CDR2 YNNKEL (reference sequence). The CDR3 runs 15 residues. The V segment lost 2 bases and the J segment 5 bases; nucleotides outside the gene matches: 4. The CDR3 loop is CASSQQGTGNNEQFF. The CDR3 region has the DNA TGTGCCAGCAGCCAACAAGGGACAGGGAACAATGAGCAGTTCTTC.

This clonotype was counted between two and nine times. This chain connects TRBV7-9 to TRBJ2-3, with 9 bases fitting TRBD2. The CDR3 runs to 16 residues. The germline V gene has CDR1 SEHNR and CDR2 FQNEAQ (reference sequence). V dropped 1 base and J dropped 1; count of bases not matched to a gene: 3. In DNA form, the CDR3 reads TGTGCCAGCAGCTTAGGACTAGCGGTGGGCACAGATACGCAGTATTTT. Translation: CASSLGLAVGTDTQYF.

This clonotype was counted a few times. The rearrangement links TRBV12-3 or TRBV12-4 to TRBJ2-1, with unresolved D. Trimming left V 4 bases short and J 4 bases short, with 17 bases between. CDR3 length: 16 amino acids. The CDR3 coding sequence is TGTGCCAGCAGTTCCCTCCGAGCGCGACCGTACAATGAGCAGTTCTTC. This sequence encodes CASSSLRARPYNEQFF.

This clonotype was picked up many times. The rearrangement joins TRBV12-3 or TRBV12-4 to TRBJ2-3, with a weak D call TRBD1 (6 bases). The CDR3 length is 17 residues. Trimming cost V 5 bases and J 0 bases, with 18 bases left between them. This CDR3 reads CASSPRGQRASTDTQYF. The CDR3 coding sequence is TGTGCCAGCAGTCCGAGAGGACAGAGGGCTAGCACAGATACGCAGTATTTT.

This rearrangement joins TRBV29-1 to TRBJ2-1; a possible D gene is TRBD2 (6 bases). Trimming removed 4 bases at V and 9 bases at J, with 13 bases between. This CDR3 is 12 amino acids long. In germline, CDR1 is SQVTM, CDR2 ANQGSEA. The CDR3 spells CSVARSGGEQFF. The CDR3, as DNA: TGCAGCGTTGCTCGGTCCGGGGGTGAGCAGTTCTTC.

This clonotype was seen only a few times. The V call is TRBV5-6, the J call TRBJ2-3; 7 bases line up with TRBD2. Germline V gives CDR1 SGHDT, CDR2 YYEEEE. V shed 4 bases, J shed 8 bases, and the junction held 13 bases outside the gene matches. CDR3 length equals 15 residues. CDR3 amino acids: CASSRLSGVMGTQYF. The CDR3 bases are TGTGCCAGCAGCCGACTAAGCGGGGTTATGGGTACGCAGTATTTT. The whole variable domain, remainder taken from reference TRBV5-6 and TRBJ2-3, is DAGVTQSPTHLIKTRGQQVTLRCSPKSGHDTVSWYQQALGQGPQFIFQYYEEEERQRGNFPDRFSGHQFPNYSSELNVNALLLGDSALYLCASSRLSGVMGTQYFGPGTRLTVL.

This clonotype was recorded a few times. V is TRBV18 and J is TRBJ2-2; D gene ambiguous. This CDR3 is 14 amino acids long. Trimming cost V 4 bases and J 3 bases, with 9 bases left between them. Germline V gene lookup returns CDR1 KGHSH and CDR2 LQKENI. The DNA for the CDR3 is TGTGCCAGCTCACGGGGATACGACACCGGGGAGCTGTTTTTT. The encoded protein is CASSRGYDTGELFF.

This clonotype was detected a few times. V gene TRBV9 combines with J gene TRBJ2-1; no clear D gene. There are 13 residues in the CDR3. Germline V gives CDR1 SGDLS, CDR2 YYNGEE. V lost 0 bases and J 7 bases, leaving 8 bases between the germline ends. CDR3 sequence: CASSVDRRNEQFF. The CDR3 nucleotides read TGTGCCAGCAGCGTAGATCGGCGGAATGAGCAGTTCTTC.

This clonotype has a handful of counts. The gene calls are TRBV7-6 and TRBJ1-6; the D is unclear. From germline, CDR1 is SGHVS and CDR2 FNYEAQ. Trimming cost V 5 bases and J 9 bases, with 17 bases left between them. CDR3 size: 15 residues. CDR3 amino acids: CASSPSGTLGSPLHF. Here the CDR3 DNA reads TGTGCCAGCAGCCCGAGCGGCACCCTGGGTTCACCCCTCCACTTT. The full variable domain, completed using reference TRBV7-6 and TRBJ1-6, is GAGVSQSPRYKVTKRGQDVALRCDPISGHVSLYWYRQALGQGPEFLTYFNYEAQQDKSGLPNDRFSAERPEGSISTLTIQRTEQRDSAMYRCASSPSGTLGSPLHFGNGTRLTVT.

This clonotype has more than one count but fewer than ten. The rearrangement joins TRBV5-1 to TRBJ2-1, with D perhaps TRBD2 (8 bases). Looked up from germline, CDR1 is SGHRS and CDR2 is YFSETQ. The CDR3 is 16 residues long. V gave up 0 bases and J gave up 8 bases, with 18 bases separating them. This CDR3 is CASSLAGLAGQDEQFF. The CDR3 region has the DNA TGCGCCAGCAGCTTGGCCGGACTAGCAGGACAGGATGAGCAGTTCTTC.

The chain recombines TRBV2 with TRBJ1-5; D is uncertain. Per germline, CDR1 SNHLY and CDR2 FYNNEI. The V gene lost 6 bases and the J gene lost 6 bases, with 15 bases spanning the gap. This CDR3 is 14 amino acids long. CDR3 nucleotide sequence: TGTGCCAGCAGGGACGGGCCCGTGGGTCAGCCCCAGCATTTT. It codes for CASRDGPVGQPQHF. Full variable domain (rest looked up from reference TRBV2 and TRBJ1-5): EPEVTQTPSHQVTQMGQEVILRCVPISNHLYFYWYRQILGQKVEFLVSFYNNEISEKSEIFDDQFSVERPDGSNFTLKIRSTKLEDSAMYFCASRDGPVGQPQHFGDGTRLSIL.

This clonotype turned up a few times. The chain uses TRBV9 and TRBJ2-2; 9 bases agree with TRBD2. J gave up 0 bases and V 4 bases, and 4 bases lay outside the gene matches. The CDR3 consists of 16 residues. Germline V gives CDR1 SGDLS, CDR2 YYNGEE. CDR3 protein: CASSPRLAANTGELFF. In DNA form, the CDR3 reads TGTGCCAGCAGCCCCCGACTAGCGGCGAACACCGGGGAGCTGTTTTTT.

This clonotype has more than one count but fewer than ten. The chain has TRBV6-5 and TRBJ2-2; D gene uncertain. The CDR3 loop spans 12 amino acids. Trimming shortened V by 6 bases and J by 3 bases, and 5 bases separated the two germline ends. CDR1 is MNHEY, CDR2 SVGAGI, per germline. CDR3 DNA sequence: TGTGCCAGCAGGTCTGACACCGGGGAGCTGTTTTTT. Protein product: CASRSDTGELFF.

J is TRBJ2-1 and V is TRBV20-1; 8 nucleotides match TRBD2. V shed 0 bases, J shed 7 bases, and the junction held 11 bases outside the gene matches. The CDR3 is 16 residues long. The germline CDR1 and CDR2 sequences are DFQATT and SNEGSKA (reference sequence). In nucleotides, the CDR3 is TGCAGTGCTAGAGATCCTCGGCTAGCGGGCTGGAATGAGCAGTTCTTC. Its translation is CSARDPRLAGWNEQFF.

The gene calls are TRBV7-2 and TRBJ1-1; D is perhaps TRBD1 (5 bases). In germline, CDR1 is SGHTA, CDR2 FQGNSA. The germline V and J ends were trimmed by 1 base and 6 bases, with 12 bases remaining between them. This CDR3 has 14 residues. The CDR3 sequence: CASSLDGGWAEAFF. The CDR3 coding sequence is TGTGCCAGCAGCTTAGATGGGGGATGGGCTGAAGCTTTCTTT. Combining the CDR3 with reference TRBV7-2 and TRBJ1-1 gives the whole variable domain GAGVSQSPSNKVTEKGKDVELRCDPISGHTALYWYRQSLGQGLEFLIYFQGNSAPDKSGLPSDRFSAERTGGSVSTLTIQRTQQEDSAVYLCASSLDGGWAEAFFGQGTRLTVV.

The genes are TRBV9 and TRBJ2-3; no clear D gene. V lost 2 bases and J 6 bases, leaving 10 bases between the germline ends. This CDR3 is 13 amino acids long. Germline CDR1 reads SGDLS; CDR2 reads YYNGEE. The CDR3 is CASSVSTSDTQYF. Here the CDR3 DNA reads TGTGCCAGCAGCGTCTCAACATCGGATACGCAGTATTTT. The full variable domain, with the rest looked up from reference TRBV9 and TRBJ2-3, is DSGVTQTPKHLITATGQRVTLRCSPRSGDLSVYWYQQSLDQGLQFLIQYYNGEERAKGNILERFSAQQFPDLHSELNLSSLELGDSALYFCASSVSTSDTQYFGPGTRLTVL.

Comments on this clonotype: An end of the junction does not agree with germline; a read error may underlie this. V gene TRBV3-1 combines with J gene TRBJ1-4; possibly TRBD1 for D (5 bases). This CDR3 has 12 amino acids. Germline V gene data show CDR1 as LGHDT and CDR2 as YNNKEL (reference sequence). The CDR3 here is CASSHRQSFPKF. CDR3 DNA sequence: TGTGCCAGCAGCCATCGACAGAGTTTCCCGAAATTT.

This clonotype was observed many times. The chain joins TRBV12-3 or TRBV12-4 to TRBJ1-2; TRBD1 might be the D (5 bases). CDR3 size: 13 residues. V was cut by 5 bases and J by 4 bases, with 11 bases left in between. DNA of the CDR3: TGTGCCAGCAGTCCAGGGACTACCTATGGCTACACCTTC. Protein: CASSPGTTYGYTF.